The next 19 T cell receptor beta chains were all read from a single sample in a study of T cell changes during pregnancy in multiple sclerosis. TCRdb's table, derived via immunoSEQ multiplex PCR, lists solely in-frame clones and lacks some. The data show 75,000 to 100,000 clones, 91% seen once. The sample here was peripheral blood, taken after pregnancy. Source of these receptors: a female donor in good health, enrolled as a control in a pregnancy study.

The chain recombines TRBV10-2 with TRBJ2-4; tentative D call: TRBD2 (5 bases). V gave up 2 bases and J gave up 1 base, with 12 bases separating them. CDR1 is WSHSY and CDR2 is SAAADI in the germline V gene. The CDR3 runs 16 residues. CDR3 protein: CASSEGLRGAKNIQYF. DNA for the CDR3: TGCGCCAGCAGTGAGGGGTTGCGCGGGGCCAAAAACATTCAGTACTTC.

The chain has TRBV5-4 and TRBJ2-5; 9 positions match TRBD2. Germline loops: CDR1 SGHNT, CDR2 YYREEE (reference sequence). V gave up 3 bases and J gave up 5 bases; unmatched junction bases: 14. There are 17 residues in the CDR3. DNA of the CDR3: TGTGCCAGCAGCTGGGGTTCTGTGGCGGGGGGGGGTGAGACCCAGTACTTC. This translates into CASSWGSVAGGGETQYF.

This rearrangement joins TRBV23-1 to TRBJ2-1; no clear D gene. TRBV23-1 is placed among ORFs of uncertain function. The CDR3 extends over 8 amino acids. The CDR3 bases are TGCGGCGGATATGAGCAGTTCTTC. Translated: CGGYEQFF.

The V call is TRBV6-5, the J call TRBJ2-1; D is uncertain. The germline CDR1 and CDR2 sequences are MNHEY and SVGAGI. The CDR3 contains 14 residues. V gave up 0 bases and J gave up 8 bases, with 11 bases separating them. For the CDR3, the DNA is TGTGCCAGCAGTTACTCGAGTTGGGCCTATGAGCAGTTCTTC. Translating it yields CASSYSSWAYEQFF.

A single count supports this clone. The V gene is TRBV14, the J gene TRBJ1-2; D is undetermined. CDR3 length equals 14 residues. V lost 1 base, J lost 4 bases, and 10 bases lay in between. Germline V CDR1 and CDR2: SGHDN, FVKESK. CDR3 in DNA: TGTGCCAGCAGCCAAGGTTACCGAGCCTATGGCTACACCTTC. Translated: CASSQGYRAYGYTF. Together with reference TRBV14 and TRBJ1-2, the CDR3 gives the full variable domain: EAGVTQFPSHSVIEKGQTVTLRCDPISGHDNLYWYRRVMGKEIKFLLHFVKESKQDESGMPNNRFLAERTGGTYSTLKVQPAELEDSGVYFCASSQGYRAYGYTFGSGTRLTVV.

The chain links TRBV7-2 to TRBJ1-5; 7 bases match TRBD1. This CDR3 has 15 residues. V lost 0 bases and J lost 2; bases outside the gene matches: 1. CDR1 is SGHTA, CDR2 FQGNSA, per germline. In DNA form, the CDR3 reads TGTGCCAGCAGCTTAGCTAGGGGGCGCAATCAGCCCCAGCATTTT. This encodes CASSLARGRNQPQHF.

This chain connects TRBV11-1 to TRBJ1-2; the D gene is possibly TRBD1 (6 bases). Trimming took 5 bases from V and 13 from J, leaving 20 bases between them. Germline values: CDR1 SGHAT, CDR2 FQDESV (reference sequence). The CDR3 is made up of 13 amino acids. The CDR3 coding sequence is TGTGCCAGCAGCCCGCCGGGACAAATTGGCATCACCTTC. This gives the protein CASSPPGQIGITF.

The gene calls are TRBV6-1 and TRBJ1-2; D is unresolved. This CDR3 is built from 15 residues. Germline V CDR1 and CDR2: MNHNS, SASEGT. The ends were cut back, 5 bases at V and 4 bases at J, with 17 bases in the middle. CDR3 sequence reads: CASSPRRGSAYGYTF. Here the CDR3 DNA reads TGTGCCAGCAGTCCCCGCAGAGGTTCCGCCTATGGCTACACCTTC.

This chain uses TRBV1 with TRBJ2-2; no check of the table's D call, TRBD2, against the DNA was made. TRBV1 is listed as a pseudogene. This CDR3 contains 18 residues. CDR3 region: CTSSQVLGLAQNTGELFF. CDR3 coding DNA: TGCACCAGCAGCCAAGTCTTAGGACTAGCCCAAAACACCGGGGAGCTGTTTTTT.

V gene TRBV6-1 combines with J gene TRBJ2-5, with D possibly TRBD2 on 5 matching bases. The ends were cut back, 4 bases at V and 2 bases at J, with 11 bases in the middle. Germline V gene data show CDR1 as MNHNS and CDR2 as SASEGT. The CDR3 totals 14 residues. The DNA for the CDR3 is TGTGCCAGCAGTGCCCCACAGCGGCAAGAGACCCAGTACTTC. This codes for CASSAPQRQETQYF.

The chain has TRBV7-9 and TRBJ2-3; tentative D call: TRBD1 (5 bases). The V and J ends lost 3 bases and 2 bases respectively, with 12 bases between them. CDR3 length: 15 residues. Germline lookup yields CDR1 SEHNR and CDR2 FQNEAQ (reference sequence). The CDR3, as DNA: TGTGCCAGCAGCTTTCATGTGACAGACACAGATACGCAGTATTTT. Translated, it gives CASSFHVTDTDTQYF.

This rearrangement joins TRBV6-6 to TRBJ1-5, with TRBD1 as a possible D gene (6 bases). V lost 4 bases, J lost 5 bases, and 9 bases lay in between. Germline lookup yields CDR1 MNHNY and CDR2 SVGAGI (reference sequence). This CDR3 has 13 residues. The DNA for the CDR3 is TGTGCCAGCAGTTCGGACAGCTATCAGCCCCAGCATTTT. Protein: CASSSDSYQPQHF.

This chain joins TRBV10-3 and TRBJ2-7, with D possibly TRBD1 on 6 matching bases. Trimming left V 6 bases short and J 3 bases short, with 6 bases between. Looked up from germline, CDR1 is ENHRY and CDR2 is SYGVKD. The CDR3 spans 11 residues. The CDR3 coding sequence is TGTGCCATCAGACAGGGCTACGAGCAGTACTTC. Its protein product is CAIRQGYEQYF.

V is TRBV5-8 and J is TRBJ1-4; 9 positions match TRBD1. The length of the CDR3 is 13 residues. Germline CDR1 and CDR2: SGHTS and YDEGEE. V shed 1 base, J shed 14 bases, and the junction held 6 bases outside the gene matches. The CDR3 nucleotides are TGTGCCAGCAGCTTGAGGGGACAGGGAGGGCTGTTTTTT. Translation gives CASSLRGQGGLFF. Full variable domain (remainder filled in from reference TRBV5-8 and TRBJ1-4): EAGVTQSPTHLIKTRGQQATLRCSPISGHTSVYWYQQALGLGLQFLLWYDEGEERNRGNFPPRFSGRQFPNYSSELNVNALELEDSALYLCASSLRGQGGLFFGSGTQLSVL.

This sequence joins TRBV6-5 and TRBJ1-4, with D maybe TRBD1 (5 bases). The CDR3 consists of 14 residues. V dropped 6 bases and J dropped 2 bases, with 10 bases sitting between them. Per the germline V gene, CDR1 is MNHEY and CDR2 is SVGAGI. The CDR3 spells CASRSGYTNEKLFF. In DNA, the CDR3 is TGTGCCAGCAGATCAGGGTATACTAATGAAAAACTGTTTTTT.

This chain connects TRBV6-6 to TRBJ2-2, with 7 bases that match TRBD1. V lost 5 bases and J lost 4; bases outside the gene matches: 10. The germline V gene has CDR1 MNHNY and CDR2 SVGAGI (reference sequence). The CDR3 is 16 residues long. The CDR3 DNA reads TGTGCCAGCAGTGCAAGACAGGGCCCTATCACCGGGGAGCTGTTTTTT. Encoded protein: CASSARQGPITGELFF.

This clone occurred once. The chain links TRBV11-2 to TRBJ2-2; 7 bases fit TRBD1. The ends lost 5 bases at V and 7 bases at J; junction bases unmatched: 16. The CDR3 covers 17 residues. Germline V gene lookup returns CDR1 SGHAT and CDR2 FQNNGV. Written as DNA, the CDR3 is TGTGCCAGCAGCCCCCCGGGACAGTCCGGCCCGCACGGGGAGCTGTTTTTT. This sequence encodes CASSPPGQSGPHGELFF. The variable domain in full, completed from reference TRBV11-2 and TRBJ2-2, reads EAGVAQSPRYKIIEKRQSVAFWCNPISGHATLYWYQQILGQGPKLLIQFQNNGVVDDSQLPKDRFSAERLKGVDSTLKIQPAKLEDSAVYLCASSPPGQSGPHGELFFGEGSRLTVL.

The gene calls are TRBV19 and TRBJ1-5; 9 bases are shared with TRBD1. Trimming at V came to 7 bases and at J to 0 bases, leaving 10 bases not matched to a gene. The CDR3 length is 17 residues. Looked up from germline, CDR1 is LNHDA and CDR2 is SQIVND (reference sequence). The CDR3 reads CASTGTGTSYSNQPQHF. CDR3 nucleotide sequence: TGTGCCAGTACAGGGACAGGGACATCCTATAGCAATCAGCCCCAGCATTTT.

V gene TRBV7-2 combines with J gene TRBJ2-3; unclear D gene. Germline values: CDR1 SGHTA, CDR2 FQGNSA. This CDR3 has 13 residues. V was trimmed by 0 bases and J by 4 bases, leaving 5 bases between them. Written as DNA, the CDR3 is TGTGCCAGCAGCTTAGCGGCCTCAGATACGCAGTATTTT. It encodes CASSLAASDTQYF.